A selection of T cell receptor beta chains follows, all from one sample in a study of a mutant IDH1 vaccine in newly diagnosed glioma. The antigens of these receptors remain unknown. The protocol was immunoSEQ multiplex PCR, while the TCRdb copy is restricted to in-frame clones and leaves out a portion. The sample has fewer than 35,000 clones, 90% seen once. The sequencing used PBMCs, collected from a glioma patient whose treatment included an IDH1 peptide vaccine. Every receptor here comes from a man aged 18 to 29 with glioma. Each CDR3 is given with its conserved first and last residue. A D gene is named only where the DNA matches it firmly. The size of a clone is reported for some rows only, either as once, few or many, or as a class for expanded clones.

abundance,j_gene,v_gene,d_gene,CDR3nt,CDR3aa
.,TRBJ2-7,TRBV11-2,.,TGTGCCAGCAGCTTAGGACCCCTGATGTACGAGCAGTACTTC,CASSLGPLMYEQYF
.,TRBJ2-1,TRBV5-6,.,TGTGCCAGCAGCTTGGTAGGGGGTGGCGATGAGCAGTTCTTC,CASSLVGGGDEQFF
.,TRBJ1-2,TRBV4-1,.,TGCGCCAGCAGCCAACAGGGTAACTATGGCTACACCTTC,CASSQQGNYGYTF
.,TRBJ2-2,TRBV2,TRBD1,TGTGCCAGCAGTGAACAGGGGGCAATCTCCGGGGAGCTGTTTTTT,CASSEQGAISGELFF
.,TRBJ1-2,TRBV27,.,TGTGCCAGCAGTTTATCGCGCGGAGGCGGCTATGGCTACACCTTC,CASSLSRGGGYGYTF
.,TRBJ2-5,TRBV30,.,TGTGCCTGGAGTGTATATGAGACCCAGTACTTC,CAWSVYETQYF
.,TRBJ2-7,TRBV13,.,TGTGCCAGCAGCTTACGAGCGGCCCACTACGAGCAGTACTTC,CASSLRAAHYEQYF
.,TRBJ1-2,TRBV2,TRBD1,TGTGCCAACAGACAGGGGCCTTCAGCTAACTATGGCTACACCTTC,CANRQGPSANYGYTF
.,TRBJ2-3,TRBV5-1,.,TGCGCCAGCAGCTTACACAGAGAAGATACGCAGTATTTT,CASSLHREDTQYF
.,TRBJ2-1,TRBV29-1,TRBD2,TGCAGCGTTAGCGGGAGAGGCCGCGGGGAGCAGTTCTTC,CSVSGRGRGEQFF
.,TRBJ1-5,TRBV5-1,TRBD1,TGCGCCAGCAGCCCCGGACAGGGCAATCAGCCCCAGCATTTT,CASSPGQGNQPQHF
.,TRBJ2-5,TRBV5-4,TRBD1,TGTGCCAGCAGCCGGACAGGTTCACAAGAGACCCAGTACTTC,CASSRTGSQETQYF
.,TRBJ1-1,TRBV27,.,TGTGCCAGCAGTCCCGACGGGGAGAACACTGAAGCTTTCTTT,CASSPDGENTEAFF
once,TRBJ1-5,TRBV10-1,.,TGCGCCAGCAGCCAAGGGCTAGGTCAGCCCCAGCATTTT,CASSQGLGQPQHF
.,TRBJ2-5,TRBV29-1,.,TGCAGCGTTGAAGCTAGGGGGTCCAAAGAGACCCAGTACTTC,CSVEARGSKETQYF
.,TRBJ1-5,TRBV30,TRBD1,TGTGCCTGGAGCGCGGACAGGGAGGGAGGTCAGCCCCAGCATTTT,CAWSADREGGQPQHF
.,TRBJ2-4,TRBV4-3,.,TGCGCCAGCAGCCAAGAGTACGGGGGTCTAGCCAAAAACATTCAGTACTTC,CASSQEYGGLAKNIQYF
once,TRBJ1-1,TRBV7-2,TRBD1,TGTGCCAGCAGCACCCCCTCAGGGGGCAGGGCTGAAGCTTTCTTT,CASSTPSGGRAEAFF
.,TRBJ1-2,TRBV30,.,TGTGCCTGGAGGGAGCCCCTTAACTATGGCTACACCTTC,CAWREPLNYGYTF
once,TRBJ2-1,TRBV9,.,TGTGCCAGCAGCGTTCAAGGCGGGAACCCCCGGAATGAGCAGTTCTTC,CASSVQGGNPRNEQFF
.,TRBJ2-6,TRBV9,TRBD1,TGTGCCAGCAGCGGAAAGACAGGGGGCGTGGGAGGGGCCAACGTCCTGACTTTC,CASSGKTGGVGGANVLTF
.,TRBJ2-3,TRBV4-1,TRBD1,TGCGCCAGCCGGGACAGGATTATCACAGATACGCAGTATTTT,CASRDRIITDTQYF
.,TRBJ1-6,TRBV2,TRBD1,TGTGCCAGCAAAGGGACAGGGGGCAATAATTCACCCCTCCACTTT,CASKGTGGNNSPLHF
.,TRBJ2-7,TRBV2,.,TGTGCCAGCAGTCGTAGACAGGCCTACGAGCAGTACTTC,CASSRRQAYEQYF
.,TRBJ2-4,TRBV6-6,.,TGTGCCAGCAGTTACTCGATGCAGGGAGCCAAAAACATTCAGTACTTC,CASSYSMQGAKNIQYF
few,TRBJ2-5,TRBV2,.,TGTGCCAGCAGCAGGGGTGAGGAGACCCAGTACTTC,CASSRGEETQYF
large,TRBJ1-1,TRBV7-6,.,TGTGCCAGCAGCCGTAGGACTGACAGCCTGAAAGAAGCTTTCTTT,CASSRRTDSLKEAFF
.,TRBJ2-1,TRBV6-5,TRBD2,TGTGCCAGCAGATTTGGGACTAGCGGGTCCAATGAGCAGTTCTTC,CASRFGTSGSNEQFF
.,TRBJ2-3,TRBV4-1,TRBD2,TGCGCCAGCAGCCGCGGGACTAGCGACACAGATACGCAGTATTTT,CASSRGTSDTDTQYF
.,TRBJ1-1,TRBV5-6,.,TGTGCCAGCAGCCCAATGGCGAGGGCGAACACTGAAGCTTTCTTT,CASSPMARANTEAFF
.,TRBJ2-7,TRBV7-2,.,TGTGCCAGCAGCTTAGAGGGGCTACAGGACGAGCAGTACTTC,CASSLEGLQDEQYF
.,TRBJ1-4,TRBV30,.,TGTGCCTGGAGTGAGGGAAACAATGAAAAACTGTTTTTT,CAWSEGNNEKLFF
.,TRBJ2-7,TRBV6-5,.,TGTGCCAGCAGCTCGGACGGGTACGAGCAGTACTTC,CASSSDGYEQYF
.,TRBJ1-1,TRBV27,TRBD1,TGTGCCAGCAGTCCACAGGGGCGGCTGAACACTGAAGCTTTCTTT,CASSPQGRLNTEAFF
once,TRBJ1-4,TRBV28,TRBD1,TGTGCCAGCAGTTTAAGGTCAGGGGGGAGTGAAAAACTGTTTTTT,CASSLRSGGSEKLFF
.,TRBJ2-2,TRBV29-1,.,TGCAGCGTTGAAGCCGAGAACACCGGGGAGCTGTTTTTT,CSVEAENTGELFF
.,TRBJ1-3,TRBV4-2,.,TGTGCCAGCAGCTCGGGGGGCGAGAACACCATATATTTT,CASSSGGENTIYF
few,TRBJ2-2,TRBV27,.,TGTGCCAGCAGTCCTCGCGGGACAATTCAGACCGGGGAGCTGTTTTTT,CASSPRGTIQTGELFF
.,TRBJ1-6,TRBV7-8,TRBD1,TGTGCCAGCAGCTTAGCGACAGGGCTTGGGTCACCCCTCCACTTT,CASSLATGLGSPLHF
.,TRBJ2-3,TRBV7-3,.,TGTGCCAGCAGCTTAGACGGAGGGAAGGATACGCAGTATTTT,CASSLDGGKDTQYF
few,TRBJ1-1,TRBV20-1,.,TGCAGTATCGGAATGAACACTGAAGCTTTCTTT,CSIGMNTEAFF
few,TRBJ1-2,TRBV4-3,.,TGCGCCAGCAGCCAAGGACCGACGGATAACTATGGCTACACCTTC,CASSQGPTDNYGYTF
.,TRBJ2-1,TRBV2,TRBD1,TGTGCCAGCAGAGCAGGGGGCTACAATGAGCAGTTCTTC,CASRAGGYNEQFF
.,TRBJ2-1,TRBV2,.,TGTGCCAGCACAACCTACAATGAGCAGTTCTTC,CASTTYNEQFF
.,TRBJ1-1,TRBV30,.,TGTGCCTGGAGTTCTCAGGGGCCGAACACTGAAGCTTTCTTT,CAWSSQGPNTEAFF
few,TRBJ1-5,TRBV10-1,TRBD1,TGCGCCAGCAGTGCGGACAGGGGGAAGCCCCAGCATTTT,CASSADRGKPQHF